This T cell receptor beta chain came from a study of shared clonotypes between healthy human individuals (dated by TCRdb to the early 2020s). About the full investigation: A few men and a couple of women, aged 18 to 49 years, made up the cohort. The study deeply sequenced blood TCR repertoires of several healthy adults to estimate repertoire size and the extent of clonotype sharing between individuals. Libraries were prepared and TCR repertoires were sequenced by different laboratories using diverse techniques, in order to increase sequencing depth and limit assay-specific biases. Between about 0.85 and 9.5 billion PBMCs per donor were obtained by leukapheresis. The research as a whole found: Pairwise subsampling led to the expectation that sequencing depth would affect the degree of clonotype sharing among donors. Because the study included a small number of donors, the genetic and exposure-history diversity represented was limited. Sampling was limited to blood, and TCR repertoires in tissue likely differ from TCR repertoires in blood.

As to this clone: Its antigen is not yet known. No base qualities exist here, and no much larger clone lies one base off it.

The trim is 4 bases for V and 0 bases for J, with a gap of 10 bases between the germline ends. The CDR3 goes from the cysteine to the phenylalanine over 14 residues. Of all the DNA, just the CDR3 is kept, 42 bases in frame from base 1. CDR1 and CDR2, looked up from the germline V gene, are SGHRS and YFSETQ. Using the deep immunoSEQ assay, TCR CDR3 regions were amplified from genomic DNA by multiplex PCR. Genomic DNA extracted from each cell subset was distributed evenly over all wells of several immunoSEQ 96-well plates, and each plate served as one replicate. Each replicate PCR for unsorted PBMC received roughly 300 ng genomic DNA, equal to approximately 30,000 T cell genomes. Unsorted PBMC genomic DNA was sequenced across ten immunoSEQ deep assay plates. Purified libraries were quantified with a Qubit 3.0 fluorometer, sized on a Bioanalyzer 2100, and re-quantified with the KAPA Library Quantification kit. A separate single-read 150-cycle Illumina NextSeq 550 flow cell was used to sequence each immunoSEQ 96-well plate. The paper's data handling went like this. Because only junctional sequences without quality scores were contained in the immunoSEQ output, filtering matching that applied to full-length reads could not be performed. Sequences were annotated with PyIR, a Python wrapper for IgBLAST v1.9, using IMGT germline references to assign V/J genes and CDR3. Any read was removed if the V/J assignment was weak (E-value above 1e-6), the CDR3 was missing, or the read contained stop codons, out-of-frame junctions, or ambiguous translated residues. V3J clonotypes were defined as sequences sharing an identical inferred V gene, J gene, and CDR3 amino acid sequence. Percentage overlap between repertoires was calculated by dividing the number of shared unique clonotypes by the size of the smaller repertoire. Repertoire richness was assessed with RTK rarefaction, the Chao1 estimator, and Recon v2.1 estimates of unobserved clonotypes. In TCRdb, the immuneACCESS table is reduced to in-frame sequences with V and J assigned. These tables do not hold every clone; where another copy was compared, an unresolved V gene accounts for under half, and the others remain unexplained. V, J and clone size are those of that table, while D and trimming were read from the DNA. This sample has roughly 500,000 clones in its table, and 75% to 85% of those were observed once. The biggest ten clones account for roughly 13% of the sample.

The donors were healthy, HIV-negative adults who had no recently reported acute infections or vaccinations. Every donor was a Caucasian adult residing in Nashville, Tennessee, USA. For unsorted samples, 75 million to 100 million PBMCs were counted and genomic DNA was extracted with the QIAamp DNA Blood Mini kit. After blood collection by leukapheresis, PBMCs were isolated using Ficoll-Histopaque density gradient centrifugation and then cryopreserved in the vapor phase of liquid nitrogen. The origin of this receptor is a woman aged 40 to 55 in good health. Some clones in this sample may be carry-over from other donors' samples. Sequenced material: PBMCs. The rearrangement combines TRBV5-1 with TRBJ1-2; TRBD1 might be the D gene, on 6 matching bases. Read as DNA, the sequence is TGCGCCAGCAGCAACAGGGCCACTAACTATGGCTACACCTTC. It specifies CASSNRATNYGYTF.